A selection of T cell receptor beta chains follows, all from one sample in a study of T cells in localized non-small cell lung cancer. Generated by immunoSEQ multiplex PCR, the TCRdb table keeps only in-frame clones and is missing some. Of 1,800 or so clones in the sample, around 33% were seen once. The source material was normal lung tissue next to the tumor, sampled before any cancer treatment. The receptors derive from a woman aged 35-75 years with stage I lung adenocarcinoma. The conserved cysteine and the conserved F or W are not part of the CDR3 here. The D gene is left open where the match is weak.

v_call	j_call	d_call	cdr3_aa
TRBV5-1	TRBJ2-7	NA	ASSSGVSATLDEQY
TRBV30	TRBJ1-2	NA	AWSVEPIYGYT
TRBV6-8	TRBJ1-5	TRBD1	ASSWGTGNQPQH
TRBV19	TRBJ1-4	TRBD1	ASSRDRNEKLF
TRBV10-1	TRBJ1-2	NA	ASSDGYGYT
TRBV6-8	TRBJ2-7	TRBD1	AINAQGEAYEQY
TRBV12-5	TRBJ2-7	NA	ASGSLREQY
TRBV5-1	TRBJ2-1	TRBD2	ASSPTQTSGSRNEQF
TRBV10-2	TRBJ2-1	NA	ASSLDGGEQF
TRBV6-8	TRBJ2-3	TRBD2	ASSGSSGGADTQY
TRBV19	TRBJ2-6	TRBD1	ASRVGTGDPGANVLT
TRBV6-7	TRBJ1-1	NA	ASSSRTEEAF
TRBV6-8	TRBJ1-3	NA	ASSDGGAGNTIY
TRBV30	TRBJ1-1	NA	AWSSGGLDTEAF
TRBV19	TRBJ1-1	TRBD1	ASSMGQGGIEAF
TRBV6-8	TRBJ1-2	TRBD1	AISRLNPGQGSYGYT
TRBV7-6	TRBJ2-7	TRBD1	ASSSARDRGSHEQY